Shown below are 21 T cell receptor beta chains from a single sample sequenced in a study of TIL therapy for anti-PD-1-resistant metastatic lung cancer. The immunoSEQ assay was v3. TCRdb's copy holds only in-frame clones and misses some; the assay was immunoSEQ multiplex PCR. The top ten hold about 6.8% of the sample, which has tens of thousands of clones, around 63% seen once. Time point given: pre-treatment sample, taken before nivolumab and TIL therapy. The sequencing here drew on blood, taken at baseline. The receptors stem from a person between 25 and 79 years old with non-small cell lung cancer.

The chain combines TRBV5-1 with TRBJ2-7; D is possibly TRBD2 (5 bases). CDR3 length: 13 residues. Germline V CDR1 and CDR2: SGHRS, YFSETQ. Trimming pared 4 bases from V and 0 bases from J, leaving 8 bases between. CDR3 coding DNA: TGCGCCAGCAGCGCCGGGAACTCCTACGAGCAGTACTTC. As protein: CASSAGNSYEQYF.

The chain uses TRBV5-4 and TRBJ2-7; TRBD1 matches at 10 bases. Germline assignment: CDR1 SGHNT and CDR2 YYREEE (reference sequence). V trimming: 4 bases; J trimming: 4 bases; junction bases outside the gene matches: 8. The CDR3 is made up of 15 amino acids. In nucleotides, the CDR3 is TGTGCCAGCAGCGGCACCGGGACAGGGGTATACGAGCAGTACTTC. Its protein is CASSGTGTGVYEQYF.

CDR3 sequence (DNA): TGTGCCAGCAGCCTACCGACAGGTCCCTACAATGAGCAGTTCTTC. Amino acid sequence: CASSLPTGPYNEQFF. This sequence joins TRBV7-9 and TRBJ2-1, with a tentative D call TRBD1 (6 bases). The germline CDR1 and CDR2 sequences are SEHNR and FQNEAQ (reference sequence). This CDR3 is built from 15 residues. Trimming took 5 bases from V and 2 from J, leaving 13 bases between them.

The chain combines TRBV5-1 with TRBJ1-1, with D unresolved. The germline V and J ends were trimmed by 1 base and 3 bases, with 10 bases remaining between them. From germline, CDR1 is SGHRS and CDR2 YFSETQ. This CDR3 is built from 14 residues. Here the CDR3 DNA reads TGCGCCAGCAGCTTGTGGCGGGAGGACACTGAAGCTTTCTTT. Translating gives CASSLWREDTEAFF.

The gene calls are TRBV18 and TRBJ1-2; tentative D call: TRBD1 (5 bases). The germline V and J ends were trimmed by 2 bases and 1 base, with 5 bases remaining between them. Per germline, CDR1 KGHSH and CDR2 LQKENI. This CDR3 contains 13 residues. The CDR3: CASSPDSNYGYTF. CDR3 DNA sequence: TGTGCCAGCTCACCAGACAGTAACTATGGCTACACCTTC. The whole variable domain, remainder taken from reference TRBV18 and TRBJ1-2, is NAGVMQNPRHLVRRRGQEARLRCSPMKGHSHVYWYRQLPEEGLKFMVYLQKENIIDESGMPKERFSAEFPKEGPSILRIQQVVRGDSAAYFCASSPDSNYGYTFGSGTRLTVV.

The V gene is TRBV2, the J gene TRBJ1-3; TRBD1 agrees at 8 bases. The CDR3 extends over 13 amino acids. The trim removed 10 bases at V and 0 bases at J, leaving 2 bases unmatched. CDR1 is SNHLY, CDR2 FYNNEI, per germline. The CDR3 spells CANGQGSGNTIYF. CDR3 nucleotide sequence: TGTGCCAACGGACAGGGCTCTGGAAACACCATATATTTT.

This clone was seen only once. The chain couples TRBV7-2 to TRBJ2-2; tentative D call: TRBD2 (5 bases). Germline values: CDR1 SGHTA, CDR2 FQGNSA. Trimming pared 5 bases from V and 5 bases from J, leaving 9 bases between. The CDR3 totals 13 residues. The CDR3 DNA reads as TGTGCCAGCAGCCTCAGAGGGACCGGGGAGCTGTTTTTT. Amino acid sequence: CASSLRGTGELFF.

The V and J genes are TRBV11-3 and TRBJ2-1, with TRBD2 identical over 9 bases. The germline V gene has CDR1 SGHNT and CDR2 YENEEA. The CDR3 runs 18 residues. V lost 4 bases and J lost 8; bases outside the gene matches: 18. The CDR3 loop is CASSSPGVAGGPLDEQFF. CDR3 sequence (DNA): TGTGCCAGCAGCTCCCCTGGAGTGGCGGGAGGGCCTTTGGATGAGCAGTTCTTC.

The CDR3 loop is CASSVGLNTEAFF. CDR3 nucleotide sequence: TGTGCCAGCTCCGTGGGACTGAACACTGAAGCTTTCTTT. The V gene is TRBV2, the J gene TRBJ1-1, with D perhaps matching TRBD1 (5 bases). Germline V gene data show CDR1 as SNHLY and CDR2 as FYNNEI. V lost 8 bases and J 0 bases, leaving 10 bases between the germline ends. The CDR3 has 13 amino acids.

The rearrangement links TRBV9 to TRBJ2-3; D is unclear. The CDR3 runs to 15 residues. Trimming took 1 base from V and 1 from J, leaving 10 bases between them. Per germline, CDR1 SGDLS and CDR2 YYNGEE. For the CDR3, the DNA is TGTGCCAGCAGCGTACGGGTGTTACGCACAGATACGCAGTATTTT. Its translation is CASSVRVLRTDTQYF.

The genes are TRBV11-2 and TRBJ2-7; 9 nucleotides match TRBD1. J gave up 5 bases and V 6 bases, and 5 bases lay outside the gene matches. CDR3 size: 13 residues. Germline V gene data show CDR1 as SGHAT and CDR2 as FQNNGV. The CDR3 bases are TGTGCCAGCAGTTGGACAGGGGAGAACGAGCAGTACTTC. It encodes CASSWTGENEQYF.

The CDR3 is CASSLAGEQFF. CDR3 DNA sequence: TGTGCCAGCAGCTTAGCGGGAGAGCAGTTCTTC. This sequence joins TRBV6-1 and TRBJ2-1, with 8 bases matching TRBD2. Germline trimming cut 6 bases from V and 10 bases from J; bases unmatched to any gene: 2. The CDR3 extends over 11 amino acids. Germline V gives CDR1 MNHNS, CDR2 SASEGT.

The chain employs TRBV14 and TRBJ2-6; D gene unclear. The germline CDR1 and CDR2 sequences are SGHDN and FVKESK. This CDR3 has 17 residues. Trimming left V 1 base short and J 0 bases short, with 10 bases between. The DNA for the CDR3 is TGTGCCAGCAGCCAAGGACACTGGAGCTCTGGGGCCAACGTCCTGACTTTC. Translation: CASSQGHWSSGANVLTF.

There are a few counts of this clone. V gene TRBV2 combines with J gene TRBJ1-1; the D gene is possibly TRBD1 (5 bases). Germline V gene data show CDR1 as SNHLY and CDR2 as FYNNEI. The CDR3 length is 13 residues. Trimming left V 10 bases short and J 0 bases short, with 12 bases between. The CDR3 nucleotides read TGTGCCACCCAGCAGGGCATGAACACTGAAGCTTTCTTT. Its protein is CATQQGMNTEAFF.

J is TRBJ1-1 and V is TRBV6-5; 7 bases map to TRBD1. Per the germline V gene, CDR1 is MNHEY and CDR2 is SVGAGI. The CDR3 has 15 amino acids. V was clipped by 5 bases and J by 0 bases; unmatched bases: 6. DNA for the CDR3: TGTGCCAGCAGTCGAGGGGGCGCGATGAACACTGAAGCTTTCTTT. This gives the protein CASSRGGAMNTEAFF.

This rearrangement joins TRBV6-1 to TRBJ1-5, with 7 bases lining up with TRBD1. V was pared by 2 bases and J by 2 bases, with 0 bases of the junction left unmatched. The germline gives CDR1 MNHNS, CDR2 SASEGT. This CDR3 contains 14 residues. The CDR3 DNA sequence: TGTGCCAGCAGTGAACAGGGGGGCAATCAGCCCCAGCATTTT. Translated, it gives CASSEQGGNQPQHF.

The chain is built from TRBV11-2 and TRBJ2-2; weak D call: TRBD2 (6 bases). The CDR3 spans 13 residues. Germline V lookup: CDR1 SGHAT, CDR2 FQNNGV. Trimming stripped 5 bases from V and 6 bases from J, with 10 bases between. Here the CDR3 reads CASSIGTAGELFF. The DNA of the CDR3 is TGTGCCAGCAGCATCGGGACTGCCGGGGAGCTGTTTTTT.

The chain couples TRBV6-1 to TRBJ1-2; D is perhaps TRBD1 (5 bases). The CDR3 sequence is 13 residues long. Germline assignment: CDR1 MNHNS and CDR2 SASEGT. The ends were cut back, 8 bases at V and 8 bases at J, with 18 bases in the middle. This CDR3 is CASGGTALGGYTF. In nucleotides, the CDR3 is TGTGCCAGCGGGGGGACCGCCCTTGGCGGCTACACCTTC.

The chain recombines TRBV11-3 with TRBJ2-5, with a weak D call TRBD2 (6 bases). The CDR3 consists of 15 residues. V was clipped by 1 base and J by 2 bases, with 11 bases between them. CDR1 and CDR2 (germline): SGHNT, YENEEA. In DNA, the CDR3 is TGTGCCAGCAGCTTAGTTGGGACTTTACAAGAGACCCAGTACTTC. Its translation: CASSLVGTLQETQYF.

This clone was seen a handful of times. This chain links TRBV29-1 with TRBJ1-1; 9 positions agree with TRBD1. V was pared by 7 bases and J by 0 bases, with 9 bases of the junction left unmatched. CDR1 SQVTM and CDR2 ANQGSEA come from the germline V gene. The CDR3 has 15 amino acids. Written as DNA, the CDR3 is TGCAGCGCCACCCCGGGACAGGGTGTGAACACTGAAGCTTTCTTT. Its translation is CSATPGQGVNTEAFF.

The chain uses TRBV5-4 and TRBJ1-5, with D uncertain. The CDR3 is 14 residues long. Per the germline V gene, CDR1 is SGHNT and CDR2 is YYREEE (reference sequence). The V end lost 0 bases, the J end lost 5 bases, and 9 bases lay between the germline ends. CDR3 loop: CASSLDGRDQPQHF. DNA of the CDR3: TGTGCCAGCAGCTTGGATGGGAGGGATCAGCCCCAGCATTTT.